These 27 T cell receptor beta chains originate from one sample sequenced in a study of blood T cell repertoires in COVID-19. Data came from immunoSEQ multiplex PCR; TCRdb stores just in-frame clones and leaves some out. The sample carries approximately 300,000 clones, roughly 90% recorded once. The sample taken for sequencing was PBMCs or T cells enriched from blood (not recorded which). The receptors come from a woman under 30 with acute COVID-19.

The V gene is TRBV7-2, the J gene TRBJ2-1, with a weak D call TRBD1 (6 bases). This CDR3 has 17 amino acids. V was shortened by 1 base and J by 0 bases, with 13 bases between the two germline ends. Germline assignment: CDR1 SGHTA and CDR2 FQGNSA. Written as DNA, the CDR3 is TGTGCCAGCAGCTTAGAGGGGGTACCCTACTCCTACAATGAGCAGTTCTTC. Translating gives CASSLEGVPYSYNEQFF. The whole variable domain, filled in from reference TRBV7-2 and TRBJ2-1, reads GAGVSQSPSNKVTEKGKDVELRCDPISGHTALYWYRQSLGQGLEFLIYFQGNSAPDKSGLPSDRFSAERTGGSVSTLTIQRTQQEDSAVYLCASSLEGVPYSYNEQFFGPGTRLTVL.

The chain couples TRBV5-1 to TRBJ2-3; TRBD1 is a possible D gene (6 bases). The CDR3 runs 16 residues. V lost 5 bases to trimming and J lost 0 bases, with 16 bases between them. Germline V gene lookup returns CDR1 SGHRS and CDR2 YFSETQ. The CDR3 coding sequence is TGCGCCAGCAGTTTACTAGGGGGTGCTAGCACAGATACGCAGTATTTT. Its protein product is CASSLLGGASTDTQYF.

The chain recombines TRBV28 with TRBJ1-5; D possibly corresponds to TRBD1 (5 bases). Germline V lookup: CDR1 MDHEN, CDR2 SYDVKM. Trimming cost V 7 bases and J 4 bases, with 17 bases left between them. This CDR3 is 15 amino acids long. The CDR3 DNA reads TGTGCCAGCATGGGGCAAGTCTACATGAATCAGCCCCAGCATTTT. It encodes CASMGQVYMNQPQHF. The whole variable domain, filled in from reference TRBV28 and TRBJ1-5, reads DVKVTQSSRYLVKRTGEKVFLECVQDMDHENMFWYRQDPGLGLRLIYFSYDVKMKEKGDIPEGYSVSREKKERFSLILESASTNQTSMYLCASMGQVYMNQPQHFGDGTRLSIL.

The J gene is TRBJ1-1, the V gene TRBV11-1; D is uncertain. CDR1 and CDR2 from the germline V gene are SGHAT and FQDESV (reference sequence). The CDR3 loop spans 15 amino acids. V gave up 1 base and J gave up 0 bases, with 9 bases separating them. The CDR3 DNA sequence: TGTGCCAGCAGCTTAGTGGGGAGTATGAACACTGAAGCTTTCTTT. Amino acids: CASSLVGSMNTEAFF.

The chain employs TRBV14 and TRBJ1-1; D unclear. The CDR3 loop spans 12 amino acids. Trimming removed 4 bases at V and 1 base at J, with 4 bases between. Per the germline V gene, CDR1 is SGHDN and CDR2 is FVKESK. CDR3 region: CASSRPNTEAFF. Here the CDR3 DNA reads TGTGCCAGCAGCCGGCCGAACACTGAAGCTTTCTTT.

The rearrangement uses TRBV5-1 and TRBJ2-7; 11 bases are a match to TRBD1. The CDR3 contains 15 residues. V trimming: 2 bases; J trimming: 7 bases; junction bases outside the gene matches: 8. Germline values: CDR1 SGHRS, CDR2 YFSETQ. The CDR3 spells CASSLLGQGAREQYF. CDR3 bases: TGCGCCAGCAGCTTACTCGGACAGGGGGCGCGGGAGCAGTACTTC. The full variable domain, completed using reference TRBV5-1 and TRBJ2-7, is KAGVTQTPRYLIKTRGQQVTLSCSPISGHRSVSWYQQTPGQGLQFLFEYFSETQRNKGNFPGRFSGRQFSNSRSEMNVSTLELGDSALYLCASSLLGQGAREQYFGPGTRLTVT.

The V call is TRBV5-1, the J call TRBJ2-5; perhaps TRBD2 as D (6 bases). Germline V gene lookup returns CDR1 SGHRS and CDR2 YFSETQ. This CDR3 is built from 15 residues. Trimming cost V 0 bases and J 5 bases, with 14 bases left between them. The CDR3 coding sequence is TGCGCCAGCAGCTTGGTTGGGGAGGTGGGCGAGACCCAGTACTTC. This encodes CASSLVGEVGETQYF.

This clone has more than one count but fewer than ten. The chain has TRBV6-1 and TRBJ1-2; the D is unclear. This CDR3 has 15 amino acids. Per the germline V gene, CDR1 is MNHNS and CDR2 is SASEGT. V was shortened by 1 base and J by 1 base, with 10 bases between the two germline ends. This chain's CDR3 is CASSEVAGLNYGYTF. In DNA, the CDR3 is TGTGCCAGCAGTGAAGTAGCGGGCCTTAACTATGGCTACACCTTC.

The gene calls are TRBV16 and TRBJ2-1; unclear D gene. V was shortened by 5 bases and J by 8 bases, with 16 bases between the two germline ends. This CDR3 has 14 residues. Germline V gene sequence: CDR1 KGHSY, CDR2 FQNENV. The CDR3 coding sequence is TGTGCCAGCAGCGTTACGCCCGGGTACGATGAGCAGTTCTTC. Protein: CASSVTPGYDEQFF. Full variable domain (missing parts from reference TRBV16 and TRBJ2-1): GEEVAQTPKHLVRGEGQKAKLYCAPIKGHSYVFWYQQVLKNEFKFLISFQNENVFDETGMPKERFSAKCLPNSPCSLEIQATKLEDSAVYFCASSVTPGYDEQFFGPGTRLTVL.

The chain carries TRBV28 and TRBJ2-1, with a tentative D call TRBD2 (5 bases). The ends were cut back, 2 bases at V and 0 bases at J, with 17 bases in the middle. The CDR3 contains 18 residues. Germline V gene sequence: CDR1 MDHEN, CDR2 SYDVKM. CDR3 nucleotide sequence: TGTGCCAGCAGTTTAGTGGGGATAGCGCAAAGCTCCTACAATGAGCAGTTCTTC. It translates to CASSLVGIAQSSYNEQFF.

The DNA for the CDR3 is TGCGCCTGGCTAGCGGAGGTATATGAGCAGTTCTTC. This sequence encodes CAWLAEVYEQFF. The chain uses TRBV10-1 and TRBJ2-1; 7 positions agree with TRBD2. CDR1 and CDR2 from the germline V gene are WNHNN and SYGVQD (reference sequence). With V trimmed by 11 bases and J by 8 bases, 9 bases remained unmatched. This CDR3 is built from 12 residues.

For the CDR3, the DNA is TGTGCCAGCAGGAAGGGGGCGTCGAACTATGGCTACACCTTC. Translating gives CASRKGASNYGYTF. The V gene is TRBV28, the J gene TRBJ1-2; 7 nucleotides align to TRBD1. The CDR3 has 14 amino acids. V lost 6 bases, J lost 2 bases, and 6 bases stayed unmatched. Germline CDR1 and CDR2: MDHEN and SYDVKM.

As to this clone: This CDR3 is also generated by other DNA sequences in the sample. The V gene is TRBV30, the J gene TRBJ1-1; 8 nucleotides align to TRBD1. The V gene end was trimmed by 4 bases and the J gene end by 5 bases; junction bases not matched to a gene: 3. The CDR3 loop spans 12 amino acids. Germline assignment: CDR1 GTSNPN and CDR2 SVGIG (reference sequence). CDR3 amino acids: CAWTGGSTEAFF. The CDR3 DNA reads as TGTGCCTGGACAGGGGGCTCGACTGAAGCTTTCTTT. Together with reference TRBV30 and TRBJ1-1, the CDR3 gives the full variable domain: SQTIHQWPATLVQPVGSPLSLECTVEGTSNPNLYWYRQAAGRGLQLLFYSVGIGQISSEVPQNLSASRPQDRQFILSSKKLLLSDSGFYLCAWTGGSTEAFFGQGTRLTVV.

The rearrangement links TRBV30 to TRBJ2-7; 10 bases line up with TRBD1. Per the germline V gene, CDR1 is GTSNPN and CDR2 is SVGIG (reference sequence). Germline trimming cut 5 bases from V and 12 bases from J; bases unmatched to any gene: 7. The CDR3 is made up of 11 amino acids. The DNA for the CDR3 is TGTGCCTGGTCCGGACAGGGGGTTTCGTACTTC. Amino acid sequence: CAWSGQGVSYF.

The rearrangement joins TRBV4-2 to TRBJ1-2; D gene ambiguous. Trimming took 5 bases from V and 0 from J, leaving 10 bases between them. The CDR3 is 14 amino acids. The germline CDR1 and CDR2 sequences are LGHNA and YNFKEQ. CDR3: CASSGEPANYGYTF. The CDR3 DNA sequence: TGTGCCAGCAGCGGGGAGCCCGCTAACTATGGCTACACCTTC.

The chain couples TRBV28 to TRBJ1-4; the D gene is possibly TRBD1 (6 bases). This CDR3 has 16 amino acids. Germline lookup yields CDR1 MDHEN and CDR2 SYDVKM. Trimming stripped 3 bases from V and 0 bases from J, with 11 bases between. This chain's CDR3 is CASSLINRATNEKLFF. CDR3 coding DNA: TGTGCCAGCAGTTTGATCAACAGGGCAACTAATGAAAAACTGTTTTTT. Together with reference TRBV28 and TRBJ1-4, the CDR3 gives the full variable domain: DVKVTQSSRYLVKRTGEKVFLECVQDMDHENMFWYRQDPGLGLRLIYFSYDVKMKEKGDIPEGYSVSREKKERFSLILESASTNQTSMYLCASSLINRATNEKLFFGSGTQLSVL.

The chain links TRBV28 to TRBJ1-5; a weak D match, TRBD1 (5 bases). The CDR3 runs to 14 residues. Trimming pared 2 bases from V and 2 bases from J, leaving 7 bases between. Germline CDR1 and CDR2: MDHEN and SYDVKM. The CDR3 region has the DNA TGTGCCAGCAGTTTAGTAGGGGGCAATCAGCCCCAGCATTTT. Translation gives CASSLVGGNQPQHF.

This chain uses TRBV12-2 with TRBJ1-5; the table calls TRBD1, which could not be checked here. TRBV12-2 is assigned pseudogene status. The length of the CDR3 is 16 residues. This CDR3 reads CASRPQTELSNQPQHF. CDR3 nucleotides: TGTGCAAGTCGCCCCCAAACAGAACTTAGCAATCAGCCCCAGCATTTT.

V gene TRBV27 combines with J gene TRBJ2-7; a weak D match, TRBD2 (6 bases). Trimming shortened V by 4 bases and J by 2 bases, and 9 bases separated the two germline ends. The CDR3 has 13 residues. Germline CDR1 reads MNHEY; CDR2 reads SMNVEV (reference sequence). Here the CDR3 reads CASSSTRAYEQYF. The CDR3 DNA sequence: TGTGCCAGCAGTTCGACTAGAGCCTACGAGCAGTACTTC.

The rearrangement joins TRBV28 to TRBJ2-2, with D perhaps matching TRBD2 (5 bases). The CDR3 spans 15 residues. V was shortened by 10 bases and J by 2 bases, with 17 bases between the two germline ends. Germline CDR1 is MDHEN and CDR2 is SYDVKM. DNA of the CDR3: TGTGCCATACTCGAAGGGAGTCGCAACACCGGGGAGCTGTTTTTT. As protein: CAILEGSRNTGELFF.

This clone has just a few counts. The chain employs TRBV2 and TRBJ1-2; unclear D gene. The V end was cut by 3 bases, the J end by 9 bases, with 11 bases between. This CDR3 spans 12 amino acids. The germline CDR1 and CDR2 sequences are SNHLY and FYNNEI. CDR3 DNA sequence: TGTGCCAGCAGTGACGGACTCAGCCGCTACACCTTC. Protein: CASSDGLSRYTF.

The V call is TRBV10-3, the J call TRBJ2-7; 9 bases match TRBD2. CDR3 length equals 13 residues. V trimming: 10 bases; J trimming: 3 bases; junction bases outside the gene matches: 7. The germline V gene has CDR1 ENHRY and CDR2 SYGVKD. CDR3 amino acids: CASAGTSFYEQYF. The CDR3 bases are TGTGCCAGTGCCGGGACTAGCTTCTACGAGCAGTACTTC.

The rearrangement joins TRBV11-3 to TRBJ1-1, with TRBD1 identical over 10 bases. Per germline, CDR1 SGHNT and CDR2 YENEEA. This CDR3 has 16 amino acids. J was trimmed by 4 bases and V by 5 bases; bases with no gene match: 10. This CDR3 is CASSPGTGADITEAFF. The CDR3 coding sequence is TGTGCCAGCAGCCCCGGGACAGGGGCAGACATCACTGAAGCTTTCTTT.

CDR3 nucleotides: TGTGCCAGCAGTTGGACTCGAATTATTCGCCGGGGGACAGTACAAGAGACCCAGTACTTC. It translates to CASSWTRIIRRGTVQETQYF. The chain employs TRBV6-2 or TRBV6-3 and TRBJ2-5; D perhaps matches TRBD1 (7 bases). The germline V gene encodes CDR1 MNHEY and CDR2 SVGEGT. The V and J ends lost 4 bases and 2 bases respectively, with 29 bases between them. CDR3 length: 20 residues.

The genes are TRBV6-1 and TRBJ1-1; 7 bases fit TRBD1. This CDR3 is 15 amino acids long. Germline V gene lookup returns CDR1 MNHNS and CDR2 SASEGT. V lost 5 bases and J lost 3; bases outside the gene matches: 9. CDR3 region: CASSLQGPRDTEAFF. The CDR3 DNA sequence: TGTGCCAGCAGTTTACAGGGGCCGCGGGACACTGAAGCTTTCTTT.

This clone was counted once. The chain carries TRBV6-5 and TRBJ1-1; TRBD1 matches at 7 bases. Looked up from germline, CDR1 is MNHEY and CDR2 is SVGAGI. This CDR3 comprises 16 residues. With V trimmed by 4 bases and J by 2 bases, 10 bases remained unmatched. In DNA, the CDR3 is TGTGCCAGCAGTTTGACTTCCGGGACAGCAAACACTGAAGCTTTCTTT. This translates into CASSLTSGTANTEAFF.

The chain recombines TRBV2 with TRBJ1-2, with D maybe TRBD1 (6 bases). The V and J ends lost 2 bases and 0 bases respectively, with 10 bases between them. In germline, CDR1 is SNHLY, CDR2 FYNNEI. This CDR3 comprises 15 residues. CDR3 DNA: TGTGCCAGCAGTGAAAGGCCAGGGGCTAACTATGGCTACACCTTC. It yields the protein CASSERPGANYGYTF.